What follows describes a single T cell receptor beta chain. With 3 bases clipped from V and 6 bases from J, the junction kept 5 bases outside the gene matches. Germline CDR1 reads SGHRS; CDR2 reads YFSETQ. The CDR3 is made up of 13 amino acids. These data belong to a study of blood T cell repertoires in COVID-19. About the research overall: In each case, the material was cDNA or gDNA derived from T cells, B-cell-depleted T cells, or PBMCs.

Source study methods: Estimated nucleated cell counts came from reference gene primer amplification. Sequenced by immunoSEQ multiplex PCR; TCRdb stores in-frame clones only, minus some. V and J calls and clone size are those listed in that table; D and trimming were worked out from the DNA. The table lists hundreds of thousands of clones, 80% to 90% of them singletons. This chain uses TRBV5-1 with TRBJ1-2, with 7 bases identical to TRBD1. The material sequenced was peripheral blood. The source is a woman in her 30s with active or convalescent COVID-19. CDR3 sequence reads: CASSSTGMNGYTF. The DNA of the CDR3 is TGCGCCAGCAGCTCGACAGGGATGAATGGCTACACCTTC.